The clone carrying this T cell receptor (beta chain) was detected a few times. Its specificity is not known. Expressed TCRB transcripts were sequenced because the entire RNA isolate underwent reverse transcription. The average for stem cell-like memory T cell samples was about a million reads. The repertoire was sequenced with immunoSEQ multiplex PCR; TCRdb's copy has only in-frame clones and lacks some. Among some 22,000 clones listed, more than 45% were seen once. This sample was taken from a study of beta chain features in type 1 diabetes. Whole-study results and caveats: TCRB CDR3s from Type 1 diabetes patients were moderately but significantly shorter in all four CD4+ subsets.

Sequenced material: stem cell memory CD4+ T cells from blood. The TCR originated in a man between 18 and 35 years old with type 1 diabetes.

This chain's CDR3 is CASSQDHGRVQETQYF. CDR3 DNA sequence: TGTGCCAGCAGCCAAGACCATGGGCGAGTACAAGAGACCCAGTACTTC. This sequence joins TRBV4-2 and TRBJ2-5; no definite D call. V lost 0 bases and J lost 2, with 13 bases in between. The CDR3 covers 16 residues. The germline CDR1 and CDR2 sequences are LGHNA and YNFKEQ.